This T cell receptor (beta chain) was recorded in a study of brain T cells in children with intractable seizures (dated by TCRdb to about 2021). Study-wide context: Resected brain tissue from 53 pediatric epilepsy surgery cases was first screened for immune gene transcripts using a NanoString immunology panel. Most of the 12 selected surgery cases also had pre-surgery blood sequenced, which left four cases with brain tissue only. Overall study outcomes, separate from this receptor: Because sequencing depth differed between pre- and post-surgery blood, the absence of clones from the pre-surgery sample may reflect undersampling. Viral specificity was inferred solely from CDR3 sequence similarity, and the HCMV serostatus of the patients was not known.

This clone was found a few times. Its cognate antigen has yet to be identified. No clone much larger than this one lies a single base away; base qualities are absent. The CDR3 sequence holds 12 residues, the cysteine and phenylalanine included. Here the CDR3 DNA is all that survives: 36 bases in frame from base 1. CDR1 and CDR2, per the germline V gene (reference sequence), are LNHDA and SQIVND. From V the trimming removes 5 bases and from J it removes 7 bases, while the gene matches leave 1 base of the junction unaccounted for. TCR beta chain sequences were generated from genomic DNA using the immunoSEQ assay. The paper's processing steps were these. Any CDR3 sequence that did not begin with the conserved framework cysteine at position 104 was removed by hand. To get clonality, the normalized Shannon's Diversity Index was subtracted from one, giving values from 0 (maximal diversity) to 1 (oligoclonal). Chi-squared comparison-of-proportions tests were used to check whether the frequency of the same CDR3 differed between samples, for example brain versus blood. Public clonotypes were found through immuneACCESS searches, while the VDJdb browser was used to judge similarity to known antiviral clonotypes. What TCRdb holds here is the immuneACCESS table cut down to in-frame rearrangements. Part of the clones is not present; checked against another copy, under half of the missing clones reflect an unresolved V gene, and the others are unexplained. The V and J calls and the clone size are those of that table, but D and trimming were determined from the DNA. The sample yields 340,000 or so clones; 93% were counted once. About 5.8% of the sample is held by the ten biggest clonotypes.

In light of the paper, this sample's time point label describes: blood from clinic visit 5 months post-surgery; TSC patient then seizure free. Surgery cases with the highest brain T cell transcript signatures were selected for TCR beta chain sequencing of brain tissue and, where available, blood. Patients had been treated with at least one anti-epileptic drug before surgery. TCR-sequenced patients were children with drug-resistant epilepsy due to tuberous sclerosis complex, focal cortical dysplasia, Rasmussen encephalitis or hemimegalencephaly. The Monarch genomic DNA purification kit was used to extract bulk genomic DNA from unsorted brain tissue and from whole blood.

This TCR was sampled from a boy under two years old with tuberous sclerosis and intractable seizures. This sequence uses TRBV19 and TRBJ2-2, and TRBD2 matches 7 of the central bases. Material: peripheral blood, obtained about 5 months after surgery. The CDR3 region has the sequence CASSRGVGELFF. The DNA sequence is as follows: TGTGCCAGTAGTCGGGGGGTCGGGGAGCTGTTTTTT.